Listed here are 14 T cell receptor beta chains from one sample, sequenced in a study of T cell changes during pregnancy in multiple sclerosis. Here immunoSEQ multiplex PCR was the method, and the copy in TCRdb shows in-frame clones only, minus some. The top ten hold less than 0.85% of the sample, which has tens of thousands of clones, around 93% seen once. The sample was peripheral blood, taken in the second trimester of pregnancy. The receptors here all came from a female donor in good health, enrolled as a control in a pregnancy study.

The chain employs TRBV9 and TRBJ1-4; 10 positions agree with TRBD1. Germline CDR1 is SGDLS and CDR2 is YYNGEE. The CDR3 consists of 16 residues. The V segment lost 5 bases and the J segment 8 bases; nucleotides outside the gene matches: 12. In nucleotides, the CDR3 is TGTGCCAGCAGTGACCCCGGGACAGGGGAATCGGAAAAACTGTTTTTT. Encoded protein: CASSDPGTGESEKLFF.

This clone has a single count. J is TRBJ2-5 and V is TRBV7-6; 8 bases map to TRBD1. The germline V gene has CDR1 SGHVS and CDR2 FNYEAQ. CDR3 length: 16 residues. Trimming removed 6 bases from V and 5 bases from J; junction bases left unmatched: 14. This chain's CDR3 is CASSPGQARGWETQYF. The CDR3 region has the DNA TGTGCCAGCAGTCCGGGACAGGCTAGGGGGTGGGAGACCCAGTACTTC.

The chain is built from TRBV6-1 and TRBJ2-5; TRBD2 aligns across 13 bases. Germline CDR1 and CDR2: MNHNS and SASEGT. The CDR3 covers 17 residues. V lost 2 bases, J lost 7 bases, and 10 bases stayed unmatched. The CDR3 is CASSEMELAGGRVTQYF. For the CDR3, the DNA is TGTGCCAGCAGTGAAATGGAACTAGCGGGGGGGCGGGTGACCCAGTACTTC.

The chain recombines TRBV7-2 with TRBJ2-1; 15 bases map to TRBD2. The CDR3 sequence is 16 residues long. Trimming at V came to 0 bases and at J to 8 bases, leaving 2 bases not matched to a gene. Germline-derived CDR1 and CDR2 are SGHTA and FQGNSA. The CDR3 sequence is CASSLAGLAGGDEQFF. Written as DNA, the CDR3 is TGTGCCAGCAGCTTAGCGGGACTAGCGGGGGGAGATGAGCAGTTCTTC.

The chain recombines TRBV30 with TRBJ2-7, with 8 bases that match TRBD2. This CDR3 is 16 amino acids long. Germline V gives CDR1 GTSNPN, CDR2 SVGIG (reference sequence). Trimming cost V 1 base and J 3 bases; bases outside gene matches: 11. CDR3 residues: CAWSGPARGVSYEQYF. The DNA of the CDR3 is TGTGCCTGGAGTGGTCCTGCGCGGGGGGTAAGCTACGAGCAGTACTTC.

The V gene is TRBV5-4, the J gene TRBJ1-2, with D perhaps TRBD1 (5 bases). Germline lookup yields CDR1 SGHNT and CDR2 YYREEE (reference sequence). Trimming shortened V by 4 bases and J by 2 bases, and 12 bases separated the two germline ends. The CDR3 is 14 residues long. The CDR3 region has the DNA TGTGCCAGCAGCCAGGACACGGAAAACTATGGCTACACCTTC. It encodes CASSQDTENYGYTF.

The V and J genes are TRBV10-3 and TRBJ1-6; TRBD1 might be the D (6 bases). Germline V gives CDR1 ENHRY, CDR2 SYGVKD. V lost 6 bases to trimming and J lost 7 bases, with 10 bases between them. CDR3 size: 13 residues. CDR3 amino acids: CAIRGTGNSPLHF. The CDR3 DNA reads TGTGCCATCAGGGGTACAGGGAATTCACCCCTCCACTTT.

The chain couples TRBV19 to TRBJ2-7, with D unclear. Germline V gene lookup returns CDR1 LNHDA and CDR2 SQIVND (reference sequence). V dropped 3 bases and J dropped 0 bases, with 9 bases sitting between them. The CDR3 consists of 14 residues. The CDR3 is CASSISPYSYEQYF. The CDR3 DNA follows: TGTGCCAGTAGTATTTCCCCTTACTCCTACGAGCAGTACTTC.

The V and J genes are TRBV19 and TRBJ2-3; D is possibly TRBD1 (6 bases). This CDR3 has 13 amino acids. Germline V CDR1 and CDR2: LNHDA, SQIVND (reference sequence). Trimming stripped 9 bases from V and 6 bases from J, with 16 bases between. The CDR3 reads CASTQGSLDTQYF. The CDR3 DNA follows: TGTGCCAGCACTCAGGGGTCCTTGGATACGCAGTATTTT.

A single count supports this clone. The chain employs TRBV7-3 and TRBJ2-7, with TRBD1 matching 11 bases. CDR3 length: 15 amino acids. Trimming cost V 1 base and J 3 bases; bases outside gene matches: 2. The V gene's germline CDR1 is SGHTA and CDR2 FQGTGA. The CDR3 loop reads CASSLMGTGGYEQYF. The CDR3 DNA follows: TGTGCCAGCAGCTTAATGGGGACAGGGGGCTACGAGCAGTACTTC.

The chain employs TRBV5-4 and TRBJ2-2; TRBD2 matches at 9 bases. After removal of 0 bases from V and 4 bases from J, the junction contained 4 bases not matched to a gene. Germline lookup yields CDR1 SGHNT and CDR2 YYREEE (reference sequence). CDR3 length equals 16 residues. The CDR3 spells CASSLDSGGSTGELFF. The CDR3 nucleotides read TGTGCCAGCAGCTTGGATAGCGGGGGAAGCACCGGGGAGCTGTTTTTT.

This rearrangement joins TRBV7-8 to TRBJ2-1; 12 bases line up with TRBD2. The V segment lost 3 bases and the J segment 5 bases; nucleotides outside the gene matches: 5. Germline loops: CDR1 SGHVS, CDR2 FQNEAQ. The CDR3 contains 16 residues. CDR3 bases: TGTGCCAGCAGCTTGGGGACTAGCGGGCAGCACAATGAGCAGTTCTTC. Its protein product is CASSLGTSGQHNEQFF.

The count of this clone is one. This rearrangement joins TRBV27 to TRBJ1-5; D is unclear. CDR1 is MNHEY, CDR2 SMNVEV, per germline (reference sequence). The V end lost 2 bases, the J end lost 2 bases, and 7 bases lay between the germline ends. The CDR3 spans 14 residues. CDR3 in amino acids: CASSLLRGNQPQHF. The CDR3 coding sequence is TGTGCCAGCAGTTTACTGAGGGGCAATCAGCCCCAGCATTTT.

This clone came up a few times. The chain has TRBV14 and TRBJ2-1; 7 nucleotides match TRBD1. Trimming at V came to 2 bases and at J to 10 bases, leaving 5 bases not matched to a gene. Germline V lookup: CDR1 SGHDN, CDR2 FVKESK. This CDR3 is built from 13 residues. For the CDR3, the DNA is TGTGCCAGCAGCCAACAACAGGGGCCAGAGCAGTTCTTC. It specifies CASSQQQGPEQFF. The variable domain in full, with the rest retrieved from reference TRBV14 and TRBJ2-1, is EAGVTQFPSHSVIEKGQTVTLRCDPISGHDNLYWYRRVMGKEIKFLLHFVKESKQDESGMPNNRFLAERTGGTYSTLKVQPAELEDSGVYFCASSQQQGPEQFFGPGTRLTVL.